A single sample gave rise to the 25 T cell receptor beta chains below, sequenced in a study of T cells in Graves' hyperthyroidism and ophthalmopathy. RNA transcripts served as the template for amplifying TCR beta CDR3 regions. TCR CDR3 underwent first-round RT-PCR with the HTBI primer set. MiXCR, run by TCRdb on the multiplex PCR reads, gives a single entry per CDR3 protein. Here the sample spans fewer than 350,000 distinct CDR3 sequences, nearly 15% being singletons. Sequenced input: blood. All receptors derive from a woman between 50 and 59 years old with Graves' hyperthyroidism that later progressed to Graves' ophthalmopathy.

Ten or more counts support this clonotype. This chain joins TRBV6-5 and TRBJ1-1; D gene unclear. V gave up 0 bases and J gave up 2 bases, with 16 bases separating them. The CDR3 length is 17 residues. Germline V CDR1 and CDR2: MNHEY, SVGAGI. The CDR3 nucleotides are TGTGCCAGCAGTTACTCGCCGATGGGCTCGGCTAACACTGAAGCTTTCTTT. It is translated as CASSYSPMGSANTEAFF.

This clonotype has at least ten counts. This chain connects TRBV12-3 or TRBV12-4 to TRBJ2-5, with D possibly TRBD1 on 5 matching bases. There are 14 residues in the CDR3. Trimming left V 3 bases short and J 2 bases short, with 10 bases between. The CDR3 DNA follows: TGTGCCAGCAGTTTCTGGGGCAGGCAAGAGACCCAGTACTTC. Its translation: CASSFWGRQETQYF.

About this clonotype itself: Being one base from a much bigger clone, this may be a read error. Here the CDR3 omits its conserved ending phenylalanine or tryptophan, so a read error is the likely source. The chain links TRBV2 to TRBJ2-5, with TRBD2 identical over 7 bases. V trimming: 2 bases; J trimming: 7 bases; junction bases outside the gene matches: 7. CDR3 size: 14 residues. Looked up from germline, CDR1 is SNHLY and CDR2 is FYNNEI. CDR3 in amino acids: CASSEKGLVGTQYL. The DNA of the CDR3 is TGTGCCAGCAGTGAAAAAGGACTAGTCGGGACCCAGTACCTC.

This clonotype was seen at least ten times. This chain connects TRBV18 to TRBJ1-1; D not certain. Germline CDR1 KGHSH, CDR2 LQKENI. This CDR3 region has 12 residues. V was clipped by 6 bases and J by 4 bases, with 9 bases between them. The CDR3 protein is CASSRGRTEAFF. As DNA, the CDR3 is TGTGCCAGCTCGCGAGGGCGCACTGAAGCTTTCTTT.

This clonotype was seen many times. CDR3 in amino acids: CASSLFVEGNEQFF. The CDR3 region has the DNA TGTGCCAGCAGTTTGTTCGTCGAGGGCAATGAGCAGTTCTTC. The J gene is TRBJ2-1, the V gene TRBV12-3 or TRBV12-4, with TRBD2 as a possible D gene (5 bases). The V end was cut by 3 bases, the J end by 6 bases, with 12 bases between. CDR3 length equals 14 residues.

This clonotype occurred many times. The genes are TRBV2 and TRBJ2-2, with a weak D call TRBD2 (5 bases). V shed 4 bases and J shed 8 bases, with 11 bases lying between them. Germline CDR1 SNHLY, CDR2 FYNNEI. The CDR3 has 13 amino acids. CDR3 region: CASSGTLQGELFF. CDR3 DNA: TGTGCCAGCAGTGGGACTTTACAAGGGGAGCTGTTTTTT.

The sample holds many counts of this clonotype. The CDR3 loop is CASREGPSGWRTNEKLFF. The CDR3 region has the DNA TGCGCCAGCAGGGAGGGCCCCTCAGGGTGGCGAACTAATGAAAAACTGTTTTTT. This chain uses TRBV5-1 with TRBJ1-4, with TRBD1 as a possible D gene (5 bases). The germline CDR1 and CDR2 sequences are SGHRS and YFSETQ. This CDR3 is built from 18 residues. Trimming pared 5 bases from V and 1 base from J, leaving 21 bases between.

Worth noting for this clonotype: Just one base apart from a much larger clone, this may be a read error. The J gene is TRBJ2-5, the V gene TRBV18; 7 bases align to TRBD2. Germline CDR1 KGHSH, CDR2 LQKENI. This CDR3 is built from 17 residues. The chain's CDR3 is CANSPLFSQREGETQYF. DNA for the CDR3: TGTGCCAACTCACCCCTGTTTTCCCAGCGGGAAGGAGAGACCCAGTACTTC.

This clonotype was counted at least ten times. The J gene is TRBJ2-1, the V gene TRBV28, with 8 bases identical to TRBD2. The junction had 9 bases not matched to a gene; V was cut back by 3 bases and J by 8 bases. The CDR3 covers 15 residues. Germline CDR1 is MDHEN and CDR2 is SYDVKM. DNA of the CDR3: TGTGCCAGCAGTTTTAGCGGGACCCGACGGGATGAGCAGTTCTTC. Translation: CASSFSGTRRDEQFF. Variable domain in full (rest from reference TRBV28 and TRBJ2-1): DVKVTQSSRYLVKRTGEKVFLECVQDMDHENMFWYRQDPGLGLRLIYFSYDVKMKEKGDIPEGYSVSREKKERFSLILESASTNQTSMYLCASSFSGTRRDEQFFGPGTRLTVL.

The chain joins TRBV28 to TRBJ2-3, with D perhaps given as TRBD1 or TRBD2 (5 bases each). The ends were cut back, 2 bases at V and 1 base at J, with 16 bases in the middle. The CDR3 runs to 17 residues. Germline assignment: CDR1 MDHEN and CDR2 SYDVKM. The CDR3 DNA reads TGTGCCAGCAGTTTACGGCCGGGGCGCAGGGGCACAGATACGCAGTATTTT. Translation: CASSLRPGRRGTDTQYF.

This clonotype was recorded at least ten times. The V call is TRBV10-3, the J call TRBJ2-7; TRBD1 or TRBD2 may be the D gene (6 bases each). V was shortened by 3 bases and J by 6 bases, with 21 bases between the two germline ends. Germline V gene sequence: CDR1 ENHRY, CDR2 SYGVKD. This CDR3 has 16 amino acids. The CDR3: CAISDRDRRVAAEQYF. CDR3 DNA sequence: TGTGCCATCAGTGATCGCGACAGGAGGGTCGCGGCCGAGCAGTACTTC.

This clonotype has a count of ten or more. The V and J genes are TRBV28 and TRBJ2-1, with D possibly being TRBD2 (6 bases). The CDR3 is made up of 14 amino acids. The V end was cut by 3 bases, the J end by 7 bases, with 13 bases between. CDR1 is MDHEN, CDR2 SYDVKM, per germline. CDR3 coding DNA: TGTGCCAGCAGTTTGGCGGGGTTGAGTAATGAGCAGTTCTTC. This codes for CASSLAGLSNEQFF. Full variable domain (outside the CDR3, taken from reference TRBV28 and TRBJ2-1): DVKVTQSSRYLVKRTGEKVFLECVQDMDHENMFWYRQDPGLGLRLIYFSYDVKMKEKGDIPEGYSVSREKKERFSLILESASTNQTSMYLCASSLAGLSNEQFFGPGTRLTVL.

This clonotype came up many times. The J gene is TRBJ1-2, the V gene TRBV5-1; D is undetermined. The CDR3 is 12 residues long. The V gene's germline CDR1 is SGHRS and CDR2 YFSETQ. The V end lost 0 bases, the J end lost 8 bases, and 8 bases lay between the germline ends. CDR3 coding DNA: TGCGCCAGCAGCTTGGTGGGTGAAGGCTACACCTTC. Translation: CASSLVGEGYTF.

The rearrangement joins TRBV4-1 to TRBJ1-5; D unclear. The CDR3 is made up of 16 amino acids. V was clipped by 2 bases and J by 2 bases, with 13 bases between them. In germline, CDR1 is MGHRA, CDR2 YSYEKL. The CDR3 is CASSQTIGLGNQPQHF. The CDR3 coding sequence is TGCGCCAGCAGCCAAACAATTGGCCTGGGCAATCAGCCCCAGCATTTT.

The V call is TRBV28, the J call TRBJ1-2, with D unresolved. Germline CDR1 is MDHEN and CDR2 is SYDVKM. The V gene lost 3 bases and the J gene lost 8 bases, with 10 bases spanning the gap. The CDR3 consists of 12 residues. The CDR3 DNA sequence: TGTGCCAGCAGTTTTGCCGCGGGGGGCTACACCTTC. It yields the protein CASSFAAGGYTF.

The rearrangement joins TRBV6-1 to TRBJ2-4; 7 nucleotides align to TRBD2. Losses at the gene ends were 6 bases for V and 1 base for J; bases not matched to a gene: 15. The CDR3 has 18 amino acids. Germline values: CDR1 MNHNS, CDR2 SASEGT. CDR3 sequence reads: CASSSASGKPIAKNIQYF. CDR3 in DNA: TGTGCCAGCAGCAGCGCTAGCGGAAAACCAATTGCCAAAAACATTCAGTACTTC.

In its sample, this clonotype was seen many times. The chain joins TRBV5-1 to TRBJ1-3, with D tentatively TRBD1 (5 bases). The CDR3 runs 14 residues. V was trimmed by 0 bases and J by 8 bases, leaving 12 bases between them. Germline values: CDR1 SGHRS, CDR2 YFSETQ. As DNA, the CDR3 is TGCGCCAGCAGCTTGGGGACAAGTGGCCACACCATATATTTT. Translating it yields CASSLGTSGHTIYF.

This clonotype was detected ten times or more. The J gene is TRBJ2-1, the V gene TRBV20-1; 16 nucleotides match TRBD2. Trimming removed 5 bases from V and 8 bases from J; junction bases left unmatched: 18. The CDR3 is made up of 19 amino acids. Germline V gene data show CDR1 as DFQATT and CDR2 as SNEGSKA (reference sequence). CDR3 protein: CSAAPSGTSGRAGYDEQFF. CDR3 bases: TGCAGTGCTGCCCCATCCGGGACTAGCGGGAGGGCAGGGTATGATGAGCAGTTCTTC.

A remark on this clonotype: An end of the junction differs from the germline gene, which may be a read error. J is TRBJ2-1 and V is TRBV7-2, with 7 positions matching TRBD2. CDR3 length: 18 amino acids. The germline gives CDR1 SGHTA, CDR2 FQGNSA. The CDR3 protein is CATSFKRFGTTLSDEQFF. For the CDR3, the DNA is TGTGCCACCAGCTTTAAGCGTTTCGGGACTACCCTTAGCGATGAGCAGTTCTTC.

This clonotype appeared many times. V usage is TRBV6-2 or TRBV6-3 and J usage is TRBJ1-2, with unresolved D. Trimming cost V 5 bases and J 6 bases, with 10 bases left between them. The length of the CDR3 is 12 residues. Germline V gene lookup returns CDR1 MNHEY and CDR2 SVGEGT. In nucleotides, the CDR3 is TGTGCCAGCAGTGAGTTGGCTCATGGCTACACCTTC. As protein: CASSELAHGYTF.

The chain joins TRBV5-1 to TRBJ1-6; 8 bases map to TRBD1. CDR1 is SGHRS and CDR2 is YFSETQ in the germline V gene. With 3 bases clipped from V and 7 bases from J, the junction kept 3 bases outside the gene matches. The CDR3 contains 14 residues. CDR3 residues: CASSSRTGNSPLHF. CDR3 sequence (DNA): TGCGCCAGCAGCTCCAGGACAGGGAATTCACCCCTCCACTTT.

This clonotype has at least ten counts. The rearrangement uses TRBV9 and TRBJ2-2, with 7 bases lining up with TRBD1. V lost 3 bases and J lost 4; bases outside the gene matches: 3. Germline V gene lookup returns CDR1 SGDLS and CDR2 YYNGEE. The CDR3 spans 14 residues. The CDR3 DNA reads TGTGCCAGCAGCGCCCGGACAGGCACCGGGGAGCTGTTTTTT. Translated: CASSARTGTGELFF.

This clonotype was seen more than once but under ten times. This rearrangement joins TRBV19 to TRBJ1-3; no clear D. CDR1 LNHDA and CDR2 SQIVND come from the germline V gene (reference sequence). V lost 6 bases, J lost 0 bases, and 6 bases lay in between. The CDR3 sequence is 13 residues long. In DNA, the CDR3 is TGTGCCAGTAGGTCGTACTCTGGAAACACCATATATTTT. Protein product: CASRSYSGNTIYF.

In this sample, this clonotype turned up many times. The genes are TRBV7-8 and TRBJ1-2, with D possibly TRBD1 on 6 matching bases. Trimming cost V 5 bases and J 4 bases, with 14 bases left between them. Germline-derived CDR1 and CDR2 are SGHVS and FQNEAQ. This CDR3 is built from 14 residues. The CDR3 DNA reads as TGTGCCAGCAGCGTATTACAGGGTCCCTATGGCTACACCTTC. Translating it yields CASSVLQGPYGYTF.

The chain combines TRBV19 with TRBJ1-1; D is ambiguous. The CDR3 consists of 14 residues. Germline V gene sequence: CDR1 LNHDA, CDR2 SQIVND (reference sequence). V dropped 7 bases and J dropped 4 bases, with 16 bases sitting between them. CDR3 sequence: CASMTGETSTEAFF. Here the CDR3 DNA reads TGTGCCAGTATGACCGGGGAGACTAGCACTGAAGCTTTCTTT.